This paragraph reports one TCR beta chain. As yet, its antigen is unknown. The CDR3 is 15 residues long. Deletions cut 3 bases from V and 0 bases from J, with 11 bases between. The germline gives CDR1 KGHSH, CDR2 LQKENI. These data belong to a study of identical twins. Study results and caveats: Partly confounded zero-insertion analyses could result from invariant MAIT and iNKT cells. Researchers reported weaker excess twin sharing in beta out-of-frame sequences.

TCRdb redid the calling of the 5' RACE reads with MiXCR, one entry per CDR3 protein. The sample carries around 530,000 distinct CDR3 sequences, 15% recorded once. This same sample was also taken into another study, of yellow fever vaccine responses in identical twins.

This sequence originates from a young woman in good health. The chain uses TRBV18 and TRBJ2-5, with a tentative D call TRBD1 (6 bases). Material: CD4+ T cells sorted from blood. The CDR3 DNA reads TGTGCCAGCTCACCTGGACAGAACAACCAAGAGACCCAGTACTTC. Residues: CASSPGQNNQETQYF.